The clone carrying this T cell receptor (beta chain) was found a few times. Its antigen is still unknown. TCRdb independently ran MiXCR on the RT-PCR reads; one entry per CDR3 protein. The data contain 500,000 or so distinct CDR3 sequences, approximately 11% of them singletons. Germline V gene sequence: CDR1 MNHEY, CDR2 SVGEGT. Trimming cost V 2 bases and J 6 bases, with 14 bases left between them. The CDR3 totals 14 residues. This specimen comes from a study of response to subunit inactivated influenza vaccine. Study outcomes and limitations: Authors proposed each seasonal influenza vaccination draws in few new T cells.

This chain joins TRBV6-2 or TRBV6-3 and TRBJ2-7; D not certain. The sequences come from PBMCs from blood, collected around seven weeks after vaccination. The clonotype originates from a man aged 45 to 65 who received an inactivated influenza vaccine. This CDR3 is CASSYTPLPAEQYF. As DNA, the CDR3 is TGTGCCAGCAGTTACACACCACTCCCTGCCGAGCAGTACTTC.